Included here is one T cell receptor (beta chain) sequence, with context. This specimen comes from a study of blood T cells in healthy people across ages. Together with a sample-barcoded 5' primer, a J-beta primer mix was included in a second PCR lasting roughly 6 to 12 cycles. MiXCR, run by TCRdb on the 5' RACE reads, gives a single entry per CDR3 protein. This table holds 800,000 to 950,000 distinct CDR3 sequences, almost 30% found once. The CDR3 runs to 14 residues. Trimming took 6 bases from V and 7 from J, leaving 18 bases between them. Per the germline V gene, CDR1 is KGHSH and CDR2 is LQKENI. These same data were also listed under a study on T cells of mothers and their children. That paper states: Barcodes for each sample and 2-4 random nucleotides were added by the M1S primer used in the second PCR. Per child, about 2.8 million TCR beta CDR3 reads were obtained, against over 9 million per mother.

The rearrangement joins TRBV18 to TRBJ2-5; D remains ambiguous. Sequencing was performed on blood. The TCR originated in a middle-aged woman in good health. The CDR3: CASSPGIRDGTQYF. CDR3 DNA sequence: TGTGCCAGCTCCCCCGGAATACGCGACGGGACCCAGTACTTC. Full variable domain (outside the CDR3, taken from reference TRBV18 and TRBJ2-5): NAGVMQNPRHLVRRRGQEARLRCSPMKGHSHVYWYRQLPEEGLKFMVYLQKENIIDESGMPKERFSAEFPKEGPSILRIQQVVRGDSAAYFCASSPGIRDGTQYFGPGTRLLVL.